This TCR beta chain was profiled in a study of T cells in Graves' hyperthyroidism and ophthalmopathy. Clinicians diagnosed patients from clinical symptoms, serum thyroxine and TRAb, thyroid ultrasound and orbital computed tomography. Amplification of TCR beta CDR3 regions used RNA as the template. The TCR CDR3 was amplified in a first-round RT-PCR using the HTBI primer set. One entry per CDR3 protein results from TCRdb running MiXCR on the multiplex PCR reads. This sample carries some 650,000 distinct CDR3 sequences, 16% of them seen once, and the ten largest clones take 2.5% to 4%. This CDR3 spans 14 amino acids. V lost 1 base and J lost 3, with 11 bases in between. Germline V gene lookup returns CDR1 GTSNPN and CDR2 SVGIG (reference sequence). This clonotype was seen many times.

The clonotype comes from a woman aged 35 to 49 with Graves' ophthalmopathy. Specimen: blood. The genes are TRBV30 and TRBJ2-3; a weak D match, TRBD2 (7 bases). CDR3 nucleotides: TGTGCCTGGAGTGGGACTAGGGGGACAGATACGCAGTATTTT. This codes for CAWSGTRGTDTQYF.